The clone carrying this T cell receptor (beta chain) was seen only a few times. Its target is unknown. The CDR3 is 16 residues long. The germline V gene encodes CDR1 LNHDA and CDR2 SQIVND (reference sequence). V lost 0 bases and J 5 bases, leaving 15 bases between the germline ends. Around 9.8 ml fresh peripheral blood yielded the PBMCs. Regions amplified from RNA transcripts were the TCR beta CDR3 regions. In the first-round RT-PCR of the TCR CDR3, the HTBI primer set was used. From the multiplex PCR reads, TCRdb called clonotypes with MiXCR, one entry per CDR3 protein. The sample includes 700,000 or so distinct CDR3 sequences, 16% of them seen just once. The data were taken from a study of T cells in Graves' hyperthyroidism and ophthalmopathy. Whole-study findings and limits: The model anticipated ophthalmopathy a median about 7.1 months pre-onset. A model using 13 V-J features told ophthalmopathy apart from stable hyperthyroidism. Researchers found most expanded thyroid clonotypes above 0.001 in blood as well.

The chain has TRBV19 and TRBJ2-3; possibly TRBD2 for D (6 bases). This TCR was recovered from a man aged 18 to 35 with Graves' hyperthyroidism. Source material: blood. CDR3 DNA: TGTGCCAGTAGTATAGATCCAGGCGGGGATCAAGATACGCAGTATTTT. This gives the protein CASSIDPGGDQDTQYF.